Sequencing of this T cell receptor beta chain was carried out in a study of blood T cells in healthy people across ages. Germline CDR1 ENHRY, CDR2 SYGVKD. V was cut by 3 bases and J by 0 bases, with 14 bases left in between. The CDR3 loop spans 17 amino acids. Primed by a sample-barcoded 5' primer and a J-beta primer mix, a second PCR proceeded for 7 to 11 cycles. Using its own MiXCR run on the 5' RACE reads, TCRdb lists one record per CDR3 protein. The profile shows roughly 830,000 distinct CDR3 sequences, approximately 59% of them singletons. The receptor was isolated from a young man in good health. Source material: blood. The chain uses TRBV10-3 and TRBJ2-2; D is undetermined. Written as DNA, the CDR3 is TGTGCCATCAGTGATCGTGGTCAGGCATCGAACACCGGGGAGCTGTTTTTT. Encoded protein: CAISDRGQASNTGELFF.